Included here is one T cell receptor beta chain sequence, with context. The germline CDR1 and CDR2 sequences are MNHNY and SVGAGI (reference sequence). Trimming removed 6 bases from V and 2 bases from J, with 16 bases in between. The CDR3 covers 15 residues. The cohort excluded patients with autoimmune disease history or systemic immunosuppression. The data derive from a study of OX40 agonist ivuxolimab in advanced cancers. Libraries were prepared by immunoSEQ multiplex PCR; TCRdb keeps only in-frame clonotypes and omits some of them. This table holds roughly 110,000 clones, just over 90% found once. Sequences were derived from CD4+ or CD8+ T cells sorted from blood, sampled in a trial of the OX40 agonist ivuxolimab. The receptor was isolated from an adult with an advanced solid tumor such as melanoma, head and neck, liver or kidney cancer. The chain couples TRBV6-6 to TRBJ1-2; D might be TRBD1 (5 bases). The DNA for the CDR3 is TGTGCCAGCAGCCCCCGACAGCAAACAAACTATGGCTACACCTTC. Protein sequence: CASSPRQQTNYGYTF.